This T cell receptor beta chain was captured by sequencing in a study of graft-versus-host responses after intestinal transplantation. Repertoires were generated with immunoSEQ multiplex PCR, while TCRdb's copy carries only in-frame clones and drops some. This sample carries about 63,000 clones, 75% to 90% of them seen once, and the ten largest clones take approximately 1.7%. Processing was applied to graft tissue in order to liberate intraepithelial and lamina propria lymphocytes. V lost 2 bases and J lost 5, with 15 bases in between. This CDR3 is 15 amino acids long. Germline loops: CDR1 MNHEY, CDR2 SVGAGI.

This TCR derives from a human patient who received an intestinal transplant, so some T cells may come from the graft donor. The sequenced sample was ileum tissue, obtained more than 350 days after transplant. The V and J genes are TRBV6-5 and TRBJ2-5; D is perhaps TRBD2 (7 bases). The CDR3: CASSYGGLAVETQYF. DNA of the CDR3: TGTGCCAGCAGTTACGGGGGGCTAGCGGTCGAGACCCAGTACTTC.